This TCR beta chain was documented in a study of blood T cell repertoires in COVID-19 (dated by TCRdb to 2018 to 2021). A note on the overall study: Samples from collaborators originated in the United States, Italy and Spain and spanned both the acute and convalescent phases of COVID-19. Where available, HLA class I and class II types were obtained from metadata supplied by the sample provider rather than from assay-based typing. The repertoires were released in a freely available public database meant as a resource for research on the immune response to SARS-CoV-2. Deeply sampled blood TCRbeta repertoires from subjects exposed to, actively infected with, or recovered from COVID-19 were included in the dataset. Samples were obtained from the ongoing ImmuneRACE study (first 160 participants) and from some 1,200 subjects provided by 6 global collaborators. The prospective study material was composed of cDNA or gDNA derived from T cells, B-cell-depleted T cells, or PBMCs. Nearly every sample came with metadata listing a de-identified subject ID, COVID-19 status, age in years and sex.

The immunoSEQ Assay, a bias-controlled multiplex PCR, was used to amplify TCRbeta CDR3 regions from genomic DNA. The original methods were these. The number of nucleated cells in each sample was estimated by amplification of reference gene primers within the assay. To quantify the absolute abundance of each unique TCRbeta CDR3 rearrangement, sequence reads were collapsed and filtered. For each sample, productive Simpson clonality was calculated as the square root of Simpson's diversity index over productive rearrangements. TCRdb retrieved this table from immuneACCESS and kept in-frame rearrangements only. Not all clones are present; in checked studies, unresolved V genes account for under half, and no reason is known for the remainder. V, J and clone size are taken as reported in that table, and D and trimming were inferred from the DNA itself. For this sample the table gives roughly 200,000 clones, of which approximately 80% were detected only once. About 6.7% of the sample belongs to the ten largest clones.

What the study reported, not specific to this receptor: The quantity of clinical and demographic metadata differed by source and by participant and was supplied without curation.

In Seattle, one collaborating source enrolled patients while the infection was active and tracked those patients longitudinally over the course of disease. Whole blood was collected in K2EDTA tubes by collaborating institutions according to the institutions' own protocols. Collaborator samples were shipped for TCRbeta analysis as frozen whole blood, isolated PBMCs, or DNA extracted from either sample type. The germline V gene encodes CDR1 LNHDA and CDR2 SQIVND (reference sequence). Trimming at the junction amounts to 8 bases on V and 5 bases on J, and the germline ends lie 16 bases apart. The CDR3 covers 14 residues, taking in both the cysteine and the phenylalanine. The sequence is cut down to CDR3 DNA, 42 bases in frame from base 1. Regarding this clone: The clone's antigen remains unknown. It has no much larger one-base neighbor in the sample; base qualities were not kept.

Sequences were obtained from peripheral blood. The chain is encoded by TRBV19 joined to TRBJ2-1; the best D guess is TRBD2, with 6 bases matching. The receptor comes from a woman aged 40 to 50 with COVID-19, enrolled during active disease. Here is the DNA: TGTGCCAGTGGAGCGGGCCCCACCAACAATGAGCAGTTCTTC. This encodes CASGAGPTNNEQFF. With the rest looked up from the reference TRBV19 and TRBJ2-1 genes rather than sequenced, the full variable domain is DGGITQSPKYLFRKEGQNVTLSCEQNLNHDAMYWYRQDPGQGLRLIYYSQIVNDFQKGDIAEGYSVSREKKESFPLTVTSAQKNPTAFYLCASGAGPTNNEQFFGPGTRLTVL.